The clone carrying this TCR beta chain was counted ten times or more. The antigen is undetermined. This record belongs to a study of molecular identifiers for immune sequencing clone quantification. The CDR3 covers 14 residues. Germline lookup yields CDR1 SGDLS and CDR2 YYNGEE. Trimming removed 4 bases at V and 8 bases at J, with 18 bases between. Study-wide points: The sizes of highly expanded clones could be underestimated when identical TCR molecules share a barcode.

TCRdb reprocessed the PCR reads with MiXCR, giving one entry per CDR3 protein. This table has approximately 500,000 distinct CDR3 sequences, roughly 23% appearing once. The chain employs TRBV9 and TRBJ1-1; D perhaps matches TRBD1 (6 bases). The sequence was collected from a human donor in good health. Some libraries in this study had Jurkat cell RNA spiked in. The sequenced material came from naive CD8+ T cells from blood, with Jurkat cell RNA spiked in. The subset: FACS-sorted CD8+CD4-CCR7+CD45RA+ naive T cells. This CDR3 is CASSPRTDRTEAFF. The CDR3 region has the DNA TGTGCCAGCAGCCCGAGAACAGACAGGACCGAAGCTTTCTTT.